This record covers a single TCR beta chain. Antigen unknown. The data originate from a study of Tregs in tolerant kidney transplant recipients. The V gene's germline CDR1 is SGHAT and CDR2 FQNNGV. This CDR3 region has 14 residues. Between the trimmed V and J ends, which lost 1 base and 0 bases, there was a span of 6 bases. Here immunoSEQ multiplex PCR was the method, and the copy in TCRdb shows in-frame clones only, minus some. Of about 88,000 clones in the sample, around 94% are singletons; the top ten hold over 4%. Unstimulated Tregs (CD4+CD25+CD127-) and CD4+CD25- non-Tregs were sorted from PBMCs. Study results and limitations: Biological reproducibility was not directly addressed in this study.

The sequencing input was CD8+ T cells from blood. The receptor's source is a human donor in good health. The chain employs TRBV11-2 and TRBJ1-1; D is uncertain. The CDR3 here is CASSLASMNTEAFF. The CDR3 bases are TGTGCCAGCAGCTTAGCCAGCATGAACACTGAAGCTTTCTTT.